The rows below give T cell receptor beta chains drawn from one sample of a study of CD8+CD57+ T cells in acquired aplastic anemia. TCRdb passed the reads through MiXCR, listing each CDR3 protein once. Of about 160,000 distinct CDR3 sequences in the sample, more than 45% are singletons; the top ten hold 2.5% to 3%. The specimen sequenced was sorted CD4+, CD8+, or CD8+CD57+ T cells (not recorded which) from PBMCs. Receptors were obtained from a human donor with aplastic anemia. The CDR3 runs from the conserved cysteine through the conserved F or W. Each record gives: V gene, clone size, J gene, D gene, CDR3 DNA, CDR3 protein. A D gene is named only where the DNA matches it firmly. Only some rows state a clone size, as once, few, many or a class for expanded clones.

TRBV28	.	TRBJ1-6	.	TGTGCCAGCAGTTCCTCCCTCGGCGGGAGCTCCTATAATCCACCCCTCCACTTT	CASSSSLGGSSYNPPLHF
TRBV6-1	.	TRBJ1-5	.	TGTGCCAGCAGCCTAGTGACAGGCAATCAGCCCCAGCATTTT	CASSLVTGNQPQHF
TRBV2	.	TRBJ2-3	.	TGTGCCAGCAGTAAGCAGAGCACAGATACGCAGTATTTT	CASSKQSTDTQYF
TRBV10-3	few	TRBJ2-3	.	TGTGCCATCAGTGGAGGGCAACCCACAGATACGCAGTATTTT	CAISGGQPTDTQYF
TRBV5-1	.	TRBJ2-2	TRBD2	TGCGCCAGCAGCTCCCTAGCGGGAGTTGCCGGGGAGCTGTTTTTT	CASSSLAGVAGELFF
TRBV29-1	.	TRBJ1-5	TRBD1	TGCAGCGTTGCAGACCCGGGACAGGGTGGGCAGCCCCAGCATTTT	CSVADPGQGGQPQHF
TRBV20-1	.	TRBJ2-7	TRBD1	TGCAGGGCAAGGGACAGGGGATCCTACGAGCAGTACTTC	CRARDRGSYEQYF
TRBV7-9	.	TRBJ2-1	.	TGTGCCAGCAGCTTAACCCCCTACAATGAGCAGTTCTTC	CASSLTPYNEQFF
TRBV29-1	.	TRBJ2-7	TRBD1	TGCAGCCCGACCGTCCCTTGGGACAGGGACCTTTCAGACGAGCAGTACTTC	CSPTVPWDRDLSDEQYF
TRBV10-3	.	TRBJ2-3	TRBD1	TGTGCCATCAGAGGACAGGGGGAAGATACGCAGTACTTT	CAIRGQGEDTQYF
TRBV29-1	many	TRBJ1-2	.	TGCAGCTCTTCCCCCGATTCGGCATCGGGAGGCTACACCTTC	CSSSPDSASGGYTF
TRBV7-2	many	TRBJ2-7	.	TGTGCCAGCAGCACTAGTCGGACCGCCTACGAGCAGTACTTC	CASSTSRTAYEQYF
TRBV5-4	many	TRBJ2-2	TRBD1	TGTGCCAGCAGCTTGGTAAAGGGGGCTACCGGGGAGCTGTTTTTT	CASSLVKGATGELFF
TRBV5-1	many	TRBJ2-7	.	TGCGCCAGCAGCTTAGGGGAGTACGAGCAGTACTTC	CASSLGEYEQYF
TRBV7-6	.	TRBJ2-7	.	TGTGCCAGCAGCTTAGGTGACTATAGCGAGCAGTACTTC	CASSLGDYSEQYF
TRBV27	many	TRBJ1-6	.	TGTGCCCGAGAAAGTGGGGGAGGGTTAAATTCACCCCTCCACTTT	CARESGGGLNSPLHF
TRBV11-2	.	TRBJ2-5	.	TGTGCCAGCAGCTTAGAACAGGGAAGAGAGACCCAGTACTTC	CASSLEQGRETQYF
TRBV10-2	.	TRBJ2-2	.	TGCGCCAGCAGTGTAAAAGGGGGTGAATACACCGGGGAGCTGTTTTTT	CASSVKGGEYTGELFF
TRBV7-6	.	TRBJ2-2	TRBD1	TGTGCCAGCACCCGCACCGGGACAGGGGGCATGGGGGAGCTGTTTTTT	CASTRTGTGGMGELFF
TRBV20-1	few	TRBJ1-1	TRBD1	TGCAGTGCAAGGACAGGGGGGGGAACTTTCTTT	CSARTGGGTFF
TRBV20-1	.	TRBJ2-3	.	TGCAGTGCTAGACCCGTCCGGCGGGGGCCGAGAGATACGCAGTATTTT	CSARPVRRGPRDTQYF
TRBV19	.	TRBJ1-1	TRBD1	TGTGCCAGTAGTTCAGGGGGCGCGAACACTGAAGCTTTCTTT	CASSSGGANTEAFF
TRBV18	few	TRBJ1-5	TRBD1	TGTGCCAGCTCAACAGGGGAGGGCCAGCCCCAGCATTTT	CASSTGEGQPQHF
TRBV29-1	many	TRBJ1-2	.	TGCAGCGTTGAAGGACGGAACTATGGCTACACCTTC	CSVEGRNYGYTF
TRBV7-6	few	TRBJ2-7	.	TGTGCCAGCAGCTTAGCGACAGGATCCTACGAGCAGTACTTC	CASSLATGSYEQYF
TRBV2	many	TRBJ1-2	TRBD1	TGTGCCAGCAGTTTCGACAGGGACGGCTACACCTTC	CASSFDRDGYTF
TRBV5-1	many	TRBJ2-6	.	TGCGCCAGCAGCAACGCGCTCTCTGGGGCCAACGTCCTGACTTTC	CASSNALSGANVLTF
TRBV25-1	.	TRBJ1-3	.	TGTGCCAGCAGTGGATGGTCTGGAAACACCATATATTTT	CASSGWSGNTIYF
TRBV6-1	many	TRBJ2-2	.	TGTGCCAGCGGACGGCAGACCGGGGAGCTGTTTTTT	CASGRQTGELFF
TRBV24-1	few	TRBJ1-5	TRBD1	TGTGCCACCAGCCCGGACAGGGGGGGACAGCCCCAGCATTTT	CATSPDRGGQPQHF